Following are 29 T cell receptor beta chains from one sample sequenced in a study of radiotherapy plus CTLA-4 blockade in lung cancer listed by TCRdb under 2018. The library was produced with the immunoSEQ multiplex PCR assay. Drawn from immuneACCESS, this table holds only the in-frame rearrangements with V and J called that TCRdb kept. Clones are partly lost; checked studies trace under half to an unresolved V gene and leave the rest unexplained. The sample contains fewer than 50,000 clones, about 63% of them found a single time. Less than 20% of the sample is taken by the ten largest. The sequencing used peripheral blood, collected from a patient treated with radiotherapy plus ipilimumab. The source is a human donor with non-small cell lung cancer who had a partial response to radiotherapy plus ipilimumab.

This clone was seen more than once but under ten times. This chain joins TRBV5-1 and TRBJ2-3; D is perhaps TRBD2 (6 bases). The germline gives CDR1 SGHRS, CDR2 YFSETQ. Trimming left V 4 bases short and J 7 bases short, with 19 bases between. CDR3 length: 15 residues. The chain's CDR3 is CASSQTRDLSYTQYF. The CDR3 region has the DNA TGCGCCAGCAGCCAAACTCGGGACTTATCTTATACGCAGTATTTT.

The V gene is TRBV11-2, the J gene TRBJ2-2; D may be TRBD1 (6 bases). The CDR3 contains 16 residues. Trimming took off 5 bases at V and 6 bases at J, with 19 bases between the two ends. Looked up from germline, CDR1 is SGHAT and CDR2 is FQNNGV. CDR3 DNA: TGTGCCAGCAGCCCCCAAGGGGCAGGGGAAGCCGGGGAGCTGTTTTTT. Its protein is CASSPQGAGEAGELFF.

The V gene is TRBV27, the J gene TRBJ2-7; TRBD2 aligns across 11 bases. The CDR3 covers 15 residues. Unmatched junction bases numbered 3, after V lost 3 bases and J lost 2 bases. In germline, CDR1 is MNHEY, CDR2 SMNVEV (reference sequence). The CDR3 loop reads CASSFGLAGTYEQYF. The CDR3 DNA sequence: TGTGCCAGCAGTTTTGGACTAGCGGGTACCTACGAGCAGTACTTC.

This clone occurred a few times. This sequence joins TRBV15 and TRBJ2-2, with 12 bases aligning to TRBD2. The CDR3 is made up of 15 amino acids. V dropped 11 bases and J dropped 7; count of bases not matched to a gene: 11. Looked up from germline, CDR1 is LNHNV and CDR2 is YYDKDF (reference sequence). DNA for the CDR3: TGTGCCGTCCAGAGGCTAGCGGGAGGGAGCGGGGAGCTGTTTTTT. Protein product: CAVQRLAGGSGELFF.

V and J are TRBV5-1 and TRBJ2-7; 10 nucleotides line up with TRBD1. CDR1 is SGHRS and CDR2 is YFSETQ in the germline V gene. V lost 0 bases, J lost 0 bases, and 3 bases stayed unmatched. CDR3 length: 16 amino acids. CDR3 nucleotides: TGCGCCAGCAGCTTGGTGGGACAGGGGCTCTCCTACGAGCAGTACTTC. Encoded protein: CASSLVGQGLSYEQYF. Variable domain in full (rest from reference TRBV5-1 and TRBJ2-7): KAGVTQTPRYLIKTRGQQVTLSCSPISGHRSVSWYQQTPGQGLQFLFEYFSETQRNKGNFPGRFSGRQFSNSRSEMNVSTLELGDSALYLCASSLVGQGLSYEQYFGPGTRLTVT.

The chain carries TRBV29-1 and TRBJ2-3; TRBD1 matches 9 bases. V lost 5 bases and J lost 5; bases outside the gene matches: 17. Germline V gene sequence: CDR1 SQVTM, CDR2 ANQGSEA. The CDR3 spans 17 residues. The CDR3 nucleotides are TGCAGCGTTTACTCGATACCCGGGACAGGGTTGGGAGATACGCAGTATTTT. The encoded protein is CSVYSIPGTGLGDTQYF.

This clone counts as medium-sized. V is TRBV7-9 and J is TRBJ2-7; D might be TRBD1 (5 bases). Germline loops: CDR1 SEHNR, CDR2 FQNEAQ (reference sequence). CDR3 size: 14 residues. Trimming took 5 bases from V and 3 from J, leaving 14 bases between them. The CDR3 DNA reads TGTGCCAGCAGCCCAATGACAGACAGCTACGAGCAGTACTTC. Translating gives CASSPMTDSYEQYF.

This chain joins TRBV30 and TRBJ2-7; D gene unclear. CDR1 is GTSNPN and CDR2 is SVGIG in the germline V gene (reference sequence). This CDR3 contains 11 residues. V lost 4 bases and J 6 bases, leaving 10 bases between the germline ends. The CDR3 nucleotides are TGTGCCTGGACTGACCGCGGCGAGCAGTACTTC. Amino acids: CAWTDRGEQYF.

CDR3 sequence: CASRGPRPIYGYTF. CDR3 DNA sequence: TGTGCCAGCAGAGGCCCCAGGCCAATCTATGGCTACACCTTC. The rearrangement joins TRBV6-5 to TRBJ1-2; D gene ambiguous. Trimming removed 6 bases at V and 4 bases at J, with 15 bases between. This CDR3 is built from 14 residues. CDR1 and CDR2 (germline): MNHEY, SVGAGI.

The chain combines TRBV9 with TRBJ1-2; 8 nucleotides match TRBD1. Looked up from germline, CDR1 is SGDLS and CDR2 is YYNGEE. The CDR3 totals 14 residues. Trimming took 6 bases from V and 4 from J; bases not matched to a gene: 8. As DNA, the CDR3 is TGTGCCAGCAAGAGGACAGGGCCCCCCTATGGCTACACCTTC. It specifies CASKRTGPPYGYTF.

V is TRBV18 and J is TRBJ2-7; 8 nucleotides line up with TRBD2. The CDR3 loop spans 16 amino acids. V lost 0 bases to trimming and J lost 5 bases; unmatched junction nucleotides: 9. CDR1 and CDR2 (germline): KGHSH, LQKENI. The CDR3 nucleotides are TGTGCCAGCTCACCACCGGCTAGCGGGCGATTCGACGAGCAGTACTTC. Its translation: CASSPPASGRFDEQYF. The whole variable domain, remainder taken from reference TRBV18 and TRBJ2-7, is NAGVMQNPRHLVRRRGQEARLRCSPMKGHSHVYWYRQLPEEGLKFMVYLQKENIIDESGMPKERFSAEFPKEGPSILRIQQVVRGDSAAYFCASSPPASGRFDEQYFGPGTRLTVT.

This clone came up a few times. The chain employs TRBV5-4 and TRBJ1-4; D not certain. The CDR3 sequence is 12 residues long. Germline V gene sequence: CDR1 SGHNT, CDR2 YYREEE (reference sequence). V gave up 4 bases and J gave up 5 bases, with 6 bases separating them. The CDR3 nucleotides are TGTGCCAGCAGCGGGGAGAATGAAAAACTGTTTTTT. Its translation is CASSGENEKLFF.

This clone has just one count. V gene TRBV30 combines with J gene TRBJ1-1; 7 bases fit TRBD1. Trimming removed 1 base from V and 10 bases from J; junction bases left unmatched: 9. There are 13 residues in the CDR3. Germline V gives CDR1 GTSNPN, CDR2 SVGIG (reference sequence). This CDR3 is CAWSAGTVRGAFF. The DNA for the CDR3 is TGTGCCTGGAGTGCCGGGACAGTGAGAGGAGCTTTCTTT.

CDR3 DNA: TGTGCCAGCAGCGTATCCCACTCACGCACAGATACGCAGTATTTT. Its translation: CASSVSHSRTDTQYF. This chain joins TRBV9 and TRBJ2-3, with D unclear. Trimming removed 1 base at V and 1 base at J, with 10 bases between. CDR3 size: 15 residues. Per the germline V gene, CDR1 is SGDLS and CDR2 is YYNGEE.

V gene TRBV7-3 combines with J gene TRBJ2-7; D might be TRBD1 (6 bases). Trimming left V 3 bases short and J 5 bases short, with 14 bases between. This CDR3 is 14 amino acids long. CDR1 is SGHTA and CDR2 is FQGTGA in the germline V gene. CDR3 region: CASSLGTYLHEQYF. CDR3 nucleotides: TGTGCCAGCAGCTTGGGGACATACTTACACGAGCAGTACTTC.

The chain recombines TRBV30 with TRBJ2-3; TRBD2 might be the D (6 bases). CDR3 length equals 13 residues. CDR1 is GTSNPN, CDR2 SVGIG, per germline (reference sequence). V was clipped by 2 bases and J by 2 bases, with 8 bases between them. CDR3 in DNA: TGTGCCTGGAGTCGCGGGACCACAGATACGCAGTATTTT. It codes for CAWSRGTTDTQYF.

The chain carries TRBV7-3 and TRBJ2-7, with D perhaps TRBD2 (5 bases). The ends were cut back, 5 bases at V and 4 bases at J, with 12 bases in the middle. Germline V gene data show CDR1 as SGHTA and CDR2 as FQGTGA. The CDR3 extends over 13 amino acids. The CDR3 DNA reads TGTGCCAGCAGCCGGGATGCTGGGTACGAGCAGTACTTC. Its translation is CASSRDAGYEQYF.

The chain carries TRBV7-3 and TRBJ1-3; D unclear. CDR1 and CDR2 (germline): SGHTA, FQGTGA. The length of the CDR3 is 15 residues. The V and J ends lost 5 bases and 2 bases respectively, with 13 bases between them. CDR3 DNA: TGTGCCAGCAGCACATCTACGGGGACTGGAAACACCATATATTTT. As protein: CASSTSTGTGNTIYF.

The CDR3 nucleotides are TGTGCCAGCAGCTTGAGGGTTAGGTCACCCCTCCACTTT. This codes for CASSLRVRSPLHF. V is TRBV7-2 and J is TRBJ1-6; D unresolved. Trimming pared 3 bases from V and 10 bases from J, leaving 10 bases between. The CDR3 is 13 amino acids. In germline, CDR1 is SGHTA, CDR2 FQGNSA. Full variable domain (outside the CDR3, taken from reference TRBV7-2 and TRBJ1-6): GAGVSQSPSNKVTEKGKDVELRCDPISGHTALYWYRQSLGQGLEFLIYFQGNSAPDKSGLPSDRFSAERTGGSVSTLTIQRTQQEDSAVYLCASSLRVRSPLHFGNGTRLTVT.

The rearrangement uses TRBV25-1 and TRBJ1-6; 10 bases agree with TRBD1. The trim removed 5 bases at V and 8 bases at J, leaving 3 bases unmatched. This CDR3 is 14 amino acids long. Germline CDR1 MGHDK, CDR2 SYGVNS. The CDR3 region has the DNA TGTGCCAGCAGTCCGACAGGGGGCGATTCACCCCTCCACTTT. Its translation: CASSPTGGDSPLHF.

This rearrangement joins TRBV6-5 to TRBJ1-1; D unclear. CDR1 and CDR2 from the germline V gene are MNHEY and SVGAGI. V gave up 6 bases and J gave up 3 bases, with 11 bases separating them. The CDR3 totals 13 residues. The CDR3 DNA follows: TGTGCCAGCAGCCTTCGGGTTGACACTGAAGCTTTCTTT. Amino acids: CASSLRVDTEAFF.

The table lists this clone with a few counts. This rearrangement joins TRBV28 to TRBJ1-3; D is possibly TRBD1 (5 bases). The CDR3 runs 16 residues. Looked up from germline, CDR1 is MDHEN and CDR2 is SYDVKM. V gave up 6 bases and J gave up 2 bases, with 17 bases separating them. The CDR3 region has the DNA TGTGCCAGCAGAAGACAGTCTCCTCCCGCTGGAAACACCATATATTTT. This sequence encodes CASRRQSPPAGNTIYF.

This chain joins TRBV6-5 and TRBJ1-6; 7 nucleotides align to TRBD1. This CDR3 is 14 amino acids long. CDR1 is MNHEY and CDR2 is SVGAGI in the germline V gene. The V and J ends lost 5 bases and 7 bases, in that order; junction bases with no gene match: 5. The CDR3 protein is CASSDRERNSPLHF. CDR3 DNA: TGTGCCAGCAGTGACAGGGAAAGGAATTCACCCCTCCACTTT.

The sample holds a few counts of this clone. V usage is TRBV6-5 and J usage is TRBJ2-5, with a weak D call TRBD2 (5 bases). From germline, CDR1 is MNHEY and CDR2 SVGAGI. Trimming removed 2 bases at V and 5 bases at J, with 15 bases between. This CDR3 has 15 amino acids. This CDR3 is CASSYRLAPRETQYF. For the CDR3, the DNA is TGTGCCAGCAGTTACAGGCTAGCCCCTCGGGAGACCCAGTACTTC.

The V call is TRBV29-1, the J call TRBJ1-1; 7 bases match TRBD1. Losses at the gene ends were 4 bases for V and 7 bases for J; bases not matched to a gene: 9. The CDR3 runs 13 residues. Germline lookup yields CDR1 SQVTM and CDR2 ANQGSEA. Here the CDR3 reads CSVGERGLGEAFF. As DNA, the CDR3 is TGCAGCGTTGGCGAGAGGGGGCTCGGTGAAGCTTTCTTT.

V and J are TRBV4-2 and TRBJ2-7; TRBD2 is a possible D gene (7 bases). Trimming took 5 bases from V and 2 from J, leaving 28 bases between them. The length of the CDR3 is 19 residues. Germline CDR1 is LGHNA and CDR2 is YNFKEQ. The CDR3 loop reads CASSSLGGRSWQSAYEQYF. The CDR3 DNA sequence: TGTGCCAGCAGCTCCCTGGGGGGGCGGTCCTGGCAGTCTGCCTACGAGCAGTACTTC.

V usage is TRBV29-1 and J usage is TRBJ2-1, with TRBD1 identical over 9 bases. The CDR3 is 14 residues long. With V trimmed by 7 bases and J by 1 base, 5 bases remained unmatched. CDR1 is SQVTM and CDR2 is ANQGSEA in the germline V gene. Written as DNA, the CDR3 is TGCAGCGGCGCGGACAGGGGTTCCTACAATGAGCAGTTCTTC. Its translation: CSGADRGSYNEQFF.

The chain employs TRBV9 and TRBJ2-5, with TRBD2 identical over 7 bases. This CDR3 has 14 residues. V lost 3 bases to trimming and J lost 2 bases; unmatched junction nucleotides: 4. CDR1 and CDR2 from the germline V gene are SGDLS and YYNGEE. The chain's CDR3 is CASSARGEQETQYF. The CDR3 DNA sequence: TGTGCCAGCAGCGCCCGGGGGGAGCAAGAGACCCAGTACTTC.

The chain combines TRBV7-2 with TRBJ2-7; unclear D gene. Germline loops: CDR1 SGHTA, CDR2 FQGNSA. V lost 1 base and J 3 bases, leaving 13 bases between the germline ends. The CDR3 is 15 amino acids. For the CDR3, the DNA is TGTGCCAGCAGCTTAGAACTTTCGTCGGGCTACGAGCAGTACTTC. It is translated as CASSLELSSGYEQYF.